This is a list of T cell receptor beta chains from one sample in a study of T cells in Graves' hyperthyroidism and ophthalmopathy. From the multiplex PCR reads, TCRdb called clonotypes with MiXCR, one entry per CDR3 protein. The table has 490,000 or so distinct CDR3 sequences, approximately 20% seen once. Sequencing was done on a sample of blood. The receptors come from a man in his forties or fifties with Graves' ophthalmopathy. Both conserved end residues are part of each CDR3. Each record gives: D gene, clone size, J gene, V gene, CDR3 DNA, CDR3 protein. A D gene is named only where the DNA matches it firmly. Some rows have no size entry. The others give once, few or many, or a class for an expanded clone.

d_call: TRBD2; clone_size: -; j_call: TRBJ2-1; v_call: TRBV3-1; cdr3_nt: TGTGCCAGCAGCCGGGGACTAGCGTACTCCTACAATGAGCAGTTCTTC; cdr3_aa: CASSRGLAYSYNEQFF
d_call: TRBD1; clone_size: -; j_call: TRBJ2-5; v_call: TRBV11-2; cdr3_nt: TGTGCCAGCGGATACGGACAGGGTGAAGCGACCCAGTACTTC; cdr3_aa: CASGYGQGEATQYF
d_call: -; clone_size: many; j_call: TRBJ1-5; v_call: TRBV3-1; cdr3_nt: TGTGCCAGCAGCCCGGGACATCATGGGAATCAGCCCCAGCATTTT; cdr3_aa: CASSPGHHGNQPQHF
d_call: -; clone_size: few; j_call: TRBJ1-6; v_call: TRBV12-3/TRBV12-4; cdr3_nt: TGTGCCAGCAGAACCACAGGGAATCCACCCCTCCACTTT; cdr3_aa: CASRTTGNPPLHF
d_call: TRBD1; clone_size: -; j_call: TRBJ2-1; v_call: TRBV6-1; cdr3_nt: TGTGCCAGCAGGCCCGGGACAGGGAGTGACAATGAGCAGTTCTTC; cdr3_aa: CASRPGTGSDNEQFF
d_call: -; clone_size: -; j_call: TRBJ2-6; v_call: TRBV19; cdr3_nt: TGTGCCAGTAGCATGGCGAGGCGCTCTGGGGCCAACGTCCTGACTTTC; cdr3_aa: CASSMARRSGANVLTF
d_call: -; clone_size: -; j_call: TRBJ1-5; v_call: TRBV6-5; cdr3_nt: TGTGCCAGCAGTTATGGGGCTAATAGCAATCAGCCCCAGCATTTT; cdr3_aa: CASSYGANSNQPQHF
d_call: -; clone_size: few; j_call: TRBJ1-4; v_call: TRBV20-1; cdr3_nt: TGCAGTGCTAGGGTAGACGGCGGGGGTGAAAAACTGTTTTTT; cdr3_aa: CSARVDGGGEKLFF
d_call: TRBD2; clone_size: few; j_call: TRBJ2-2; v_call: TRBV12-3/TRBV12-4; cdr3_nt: TGTGCCAGCTCCTCACCCGGGGGGGGGACCGGGGAGCTGTTTTTT; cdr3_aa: CASSSPGGGTGELFF
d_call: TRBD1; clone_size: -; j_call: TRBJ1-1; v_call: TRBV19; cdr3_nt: TGTGCCAGTAGTGTGGGACAGGGGGATTGGACTGAAGCTTTCTTT; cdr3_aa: CASSVGQGDWTEAFF
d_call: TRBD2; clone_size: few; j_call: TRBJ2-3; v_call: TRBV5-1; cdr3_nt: TGCGCCAGCAGCTTACTAATAGCGGGGGCTAGCACAGATACGCAGTATTTT; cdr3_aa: CASSLLIAGASTDTQYF
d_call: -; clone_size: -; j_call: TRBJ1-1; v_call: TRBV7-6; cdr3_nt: TGTGCCAGCAGCTTTGGGCTCCACGCTGAAGCTTTCTTT; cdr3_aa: CASSFGLHAEAFF
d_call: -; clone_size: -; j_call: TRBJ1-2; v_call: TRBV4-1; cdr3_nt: TGCGCCAGCAGCCAAGAACCGGAAGGAGCCTATGGCTACACCTTC; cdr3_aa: CASSQEPEGAYGYTF
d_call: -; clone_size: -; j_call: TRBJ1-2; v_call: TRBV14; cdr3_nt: TGTGCCAGCAGCCAAGAGGCCAGGGGCTATGGCTACACCTTC; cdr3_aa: CASSQEARGYGYTF
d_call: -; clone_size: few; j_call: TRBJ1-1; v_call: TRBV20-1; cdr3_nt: TGCAGTGCTAGACCCCCAGGTAGGAACACTGAAGCTTTCTTT; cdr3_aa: CSARPPGRNTEAFF
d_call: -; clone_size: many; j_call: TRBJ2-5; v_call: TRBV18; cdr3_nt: TGTGCCAGCTCACCACGTTGGGGCCCGGGGGCTCAAGAGACCCAGTACTTC; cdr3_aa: CASSPRWGPGAQETQYF
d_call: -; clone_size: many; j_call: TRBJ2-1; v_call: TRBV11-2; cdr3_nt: TGTGCCAGCAGCCCGACGGTGGACAATGAGCAGTTCTTC; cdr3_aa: CASSPTVDNEQFF